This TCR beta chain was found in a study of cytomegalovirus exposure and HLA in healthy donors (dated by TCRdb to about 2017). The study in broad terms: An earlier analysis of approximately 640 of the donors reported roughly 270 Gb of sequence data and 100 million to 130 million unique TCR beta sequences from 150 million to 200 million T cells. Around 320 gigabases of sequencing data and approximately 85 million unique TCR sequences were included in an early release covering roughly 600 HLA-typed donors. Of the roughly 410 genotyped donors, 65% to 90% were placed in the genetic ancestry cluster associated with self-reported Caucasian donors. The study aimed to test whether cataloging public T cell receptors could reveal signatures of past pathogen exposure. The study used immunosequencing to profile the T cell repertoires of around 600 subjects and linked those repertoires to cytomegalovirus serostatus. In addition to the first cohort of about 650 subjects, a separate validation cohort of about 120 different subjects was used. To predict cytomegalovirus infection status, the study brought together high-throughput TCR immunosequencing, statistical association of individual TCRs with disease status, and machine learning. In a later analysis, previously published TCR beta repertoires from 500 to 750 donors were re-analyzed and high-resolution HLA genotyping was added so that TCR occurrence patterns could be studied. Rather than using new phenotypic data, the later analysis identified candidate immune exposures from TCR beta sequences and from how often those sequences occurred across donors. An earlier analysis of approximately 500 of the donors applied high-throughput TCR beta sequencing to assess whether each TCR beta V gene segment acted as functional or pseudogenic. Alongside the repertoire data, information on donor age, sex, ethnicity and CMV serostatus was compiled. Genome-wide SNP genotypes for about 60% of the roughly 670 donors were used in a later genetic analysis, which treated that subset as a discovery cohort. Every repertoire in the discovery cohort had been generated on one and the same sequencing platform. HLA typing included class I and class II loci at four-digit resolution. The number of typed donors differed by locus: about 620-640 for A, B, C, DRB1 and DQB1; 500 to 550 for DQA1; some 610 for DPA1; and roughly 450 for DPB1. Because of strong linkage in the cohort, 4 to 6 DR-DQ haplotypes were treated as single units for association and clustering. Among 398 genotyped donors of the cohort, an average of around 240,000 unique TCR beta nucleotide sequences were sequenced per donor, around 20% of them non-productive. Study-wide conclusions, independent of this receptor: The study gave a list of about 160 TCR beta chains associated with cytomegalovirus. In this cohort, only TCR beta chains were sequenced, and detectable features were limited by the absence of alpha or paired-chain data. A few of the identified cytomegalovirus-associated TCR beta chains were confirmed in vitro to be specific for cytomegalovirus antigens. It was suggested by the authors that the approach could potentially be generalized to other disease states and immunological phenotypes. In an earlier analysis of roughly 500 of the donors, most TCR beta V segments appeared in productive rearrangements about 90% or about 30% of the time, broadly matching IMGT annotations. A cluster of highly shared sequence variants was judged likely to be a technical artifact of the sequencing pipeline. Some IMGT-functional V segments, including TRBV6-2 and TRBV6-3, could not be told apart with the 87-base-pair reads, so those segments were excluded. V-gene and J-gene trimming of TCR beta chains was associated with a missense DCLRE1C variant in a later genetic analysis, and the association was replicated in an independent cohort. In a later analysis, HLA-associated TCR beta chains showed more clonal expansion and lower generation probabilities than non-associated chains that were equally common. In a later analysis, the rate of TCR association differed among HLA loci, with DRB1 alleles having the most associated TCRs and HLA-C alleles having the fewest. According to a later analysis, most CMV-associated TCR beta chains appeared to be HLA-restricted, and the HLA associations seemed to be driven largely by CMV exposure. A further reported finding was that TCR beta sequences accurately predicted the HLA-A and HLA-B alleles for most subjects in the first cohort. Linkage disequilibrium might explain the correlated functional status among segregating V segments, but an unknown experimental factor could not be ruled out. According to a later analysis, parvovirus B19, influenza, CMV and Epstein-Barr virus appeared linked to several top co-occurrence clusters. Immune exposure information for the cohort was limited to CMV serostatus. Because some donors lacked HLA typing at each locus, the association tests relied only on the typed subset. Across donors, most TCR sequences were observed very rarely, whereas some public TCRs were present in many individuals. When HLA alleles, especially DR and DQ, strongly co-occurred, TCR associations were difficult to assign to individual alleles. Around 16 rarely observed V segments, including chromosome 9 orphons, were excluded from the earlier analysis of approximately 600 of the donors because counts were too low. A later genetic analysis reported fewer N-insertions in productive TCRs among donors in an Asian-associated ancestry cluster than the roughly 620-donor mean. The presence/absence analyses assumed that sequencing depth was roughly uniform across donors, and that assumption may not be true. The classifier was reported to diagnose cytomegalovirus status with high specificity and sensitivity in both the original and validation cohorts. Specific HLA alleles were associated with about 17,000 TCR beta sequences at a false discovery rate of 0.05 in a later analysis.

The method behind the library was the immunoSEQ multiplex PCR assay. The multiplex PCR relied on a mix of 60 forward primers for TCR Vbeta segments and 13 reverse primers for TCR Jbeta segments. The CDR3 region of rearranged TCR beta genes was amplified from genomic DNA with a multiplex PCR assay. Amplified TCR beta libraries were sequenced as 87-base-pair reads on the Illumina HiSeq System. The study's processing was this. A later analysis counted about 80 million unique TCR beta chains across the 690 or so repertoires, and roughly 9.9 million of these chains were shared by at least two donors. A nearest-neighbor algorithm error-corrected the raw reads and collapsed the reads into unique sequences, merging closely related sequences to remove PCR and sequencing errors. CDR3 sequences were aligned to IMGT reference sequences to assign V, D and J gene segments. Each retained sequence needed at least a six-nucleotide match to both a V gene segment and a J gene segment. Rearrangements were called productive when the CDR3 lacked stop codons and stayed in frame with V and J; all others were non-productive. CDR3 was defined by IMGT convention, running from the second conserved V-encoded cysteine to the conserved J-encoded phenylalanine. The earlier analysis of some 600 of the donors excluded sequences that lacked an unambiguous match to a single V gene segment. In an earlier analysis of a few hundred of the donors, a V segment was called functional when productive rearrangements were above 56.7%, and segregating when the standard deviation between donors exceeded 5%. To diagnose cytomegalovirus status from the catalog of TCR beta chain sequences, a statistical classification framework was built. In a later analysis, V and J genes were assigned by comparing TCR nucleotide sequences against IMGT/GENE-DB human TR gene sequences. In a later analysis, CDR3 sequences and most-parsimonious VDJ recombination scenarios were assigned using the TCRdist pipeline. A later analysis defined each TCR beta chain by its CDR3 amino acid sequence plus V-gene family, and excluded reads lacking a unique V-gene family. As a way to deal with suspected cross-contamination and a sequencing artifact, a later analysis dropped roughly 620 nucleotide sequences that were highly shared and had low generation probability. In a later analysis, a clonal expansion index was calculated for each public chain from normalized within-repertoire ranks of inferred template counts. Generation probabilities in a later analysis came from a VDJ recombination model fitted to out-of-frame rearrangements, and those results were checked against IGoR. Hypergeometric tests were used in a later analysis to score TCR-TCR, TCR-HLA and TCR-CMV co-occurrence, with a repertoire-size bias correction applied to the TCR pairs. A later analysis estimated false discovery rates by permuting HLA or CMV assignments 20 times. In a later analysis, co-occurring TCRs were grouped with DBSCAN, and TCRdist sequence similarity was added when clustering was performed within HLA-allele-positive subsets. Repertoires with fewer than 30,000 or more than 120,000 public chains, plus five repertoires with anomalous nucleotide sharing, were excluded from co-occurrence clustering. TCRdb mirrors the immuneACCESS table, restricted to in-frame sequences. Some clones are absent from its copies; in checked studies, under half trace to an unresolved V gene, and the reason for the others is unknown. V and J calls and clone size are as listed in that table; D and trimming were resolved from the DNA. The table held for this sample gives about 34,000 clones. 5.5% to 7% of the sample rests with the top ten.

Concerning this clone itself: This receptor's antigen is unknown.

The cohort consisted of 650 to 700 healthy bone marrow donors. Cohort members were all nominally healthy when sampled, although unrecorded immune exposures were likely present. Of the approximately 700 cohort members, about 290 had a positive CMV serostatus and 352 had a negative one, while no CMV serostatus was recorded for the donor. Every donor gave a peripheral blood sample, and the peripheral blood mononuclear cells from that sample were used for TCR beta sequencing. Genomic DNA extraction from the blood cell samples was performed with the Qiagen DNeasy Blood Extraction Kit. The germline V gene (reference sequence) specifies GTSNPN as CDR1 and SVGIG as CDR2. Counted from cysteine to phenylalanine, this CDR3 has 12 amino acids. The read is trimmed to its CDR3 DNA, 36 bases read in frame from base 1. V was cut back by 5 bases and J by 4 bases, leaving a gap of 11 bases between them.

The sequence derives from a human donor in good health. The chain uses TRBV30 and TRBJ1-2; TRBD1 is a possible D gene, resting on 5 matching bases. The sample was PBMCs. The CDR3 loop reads CAWGLTGYGYTF. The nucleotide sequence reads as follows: TGTGCCTGGGGTCTAACAGGCTATGGCTACACCTTC.